The 9 T cell receptor beta chains given below trace back to one sample, sequenced in a study of T cells in Graves' hyperthyroidism and ophthalmopathy. Using RNA transcripts as the source, TCR beta CDR3 regions were amplified. TCR CDR3 underwent first-round RT-PCR with the HTBI primer set. TCRdb reprocessed the multiplex PCR reads with MiXCR, giving one entry per CDR3 protein. The sample has about 570,000 distinct CDR3 sequences, more than 45% seen once. Sequenced input: peripheral blood or thyroid tissue (not recorded which). Every receptor here comes from an adult woman with Graves' disease, either hyperthyroidism or ophthalmopathy (not recorded which).

The genes are TRBV10-3 and TRBJ1-1; TRBD1 matches 7 bases. With V trimmed by 2 bases and J by 1 base, 4 bases remained unmatched. CDR3 length: 15 amino acids. CDR1 and CDR2 (germline): ENHRY, SYGVKD. The CDR3 here is CAISEGGQKNTEAFF. Here the CDR3 DNA reads TGTGCCATCAGTGAGGGGGGACAGAAGAACACTGAAGCTTTCTTT.

The V call is TRBV7-3, the J call TRBJ2-5, with 8 bases that match TRBD1. Germline CDR1 reads SGHTA; CDR2 reads FQGTGA. CDR3 length: 16 residues. The V gene end was trimmed by 6 bases and the J gene end by 4 bases; junction bases not matched to a gene: 13. This chain's CDR3 is CASSPSQGARGETQYF. CDR3 coding DNA: TGTGCCAGCAGTCCCTCGCAGGGGGCCCGGGGAGAGACCCAGTACTTC.

This clonotype was seen a few times. The chain recombines TRBV10-3 with TRBJ2-1; D may correspond to TRBD1 or TRBD2 (6 bases each). CDR1 is ENHRY, CDR2 SYGVKD, per germline. This CDR3 is 13 amino acids long. Trimming pared 7 bases from V and 2 bases from J, leaving 9 bases between. In DNA, the CDR3 is TGTGCCATCAAGAGGGGGGCCTACAATGAGCAGTTCTTC. Translation: CAIKRGAYNEQFF.

In this sample, this clonotype turned up many times. The genes are TRBV2 and TRBJ2-7; D remains unclear. The CDR3 runs to 12 residues. The V gene's germline CDR1 is SNHLY and CDR2 FYNNEI. V lost 2 bases, J lost 4 bases, and 6 bases lay in between. CDR3 in DNA: TGTGCCAGCAGTGAAAACGGTTACGAGCAGTACTTC. Residues: CASSENGYEQYF.

Comment on this clonotype: A single base separates this from a much larger clone, so it may be a read error. V gene TRBV5-1 combines with J gene TRBJ2-7, with D perhaps matching TRBD1 or TRBD2 (5 bases each). The CDR3 has 17 amino acids. Germline V gene lookup returns CDR1 SGHRS and CDR2 YFSETQ. The CDR3 is CASSPSGFDTGTYEHYF. In nucleotides, the CDR3 is TGCGCCAGCAGCCCGTCGGGGTTCGACACGGGGACCTACGAGCATTACTTC.

The CDR3 sequence: CSATPPGLAGPAEYF. The CDR3 nucleotides read TGCAGTGCTACTCCCCCGGGACTAGCGGGTCCCGCGGAGTACTTC. The rearrangement links TRBV20-1 to TRBJ2-7; the match to TRBD2 covers 12 bases. The CDR3 is 15 residues long. V was pared by 4 bases and J by 11 bases, with 15 bases of the junction left unmatched. Germline CDR1 is DFQATT and CDR2 is SNEGSKA (reference sequence).

Many counts were recorded for this clonotype. V usage is TRBV19 and J usage is TRBJ2-7, with D maybe TRBD2 (5 bases). Trimming shortened V by 3 bases and J by 6 bases, and 9 bases separated the two germline ends. The CDR3 is made up of 12 amino acids. Per germline, CDR1 LNHDA and CDR2 SQIVND (reference sequence). The CDR3 reads CASSISRGEQYF. DNA of the CDR3: TGTGCCAGTAGTATTAGTCGGGGCGAGCAGTACTTC.

This clonotype showed up many times. V is TRBV5-1 and J is TRBJ2-7; 7 bases fit TRBD2. Losses at the gene ends were 0 bases for V and 4 bases for J; bases not matched to a gene: 1. Germline values: CDR1 SGHRS, CDR2 YFSETQ. The CDR3 contains 13 residues. The CDR3 coding sequence is TGCGCCAGCAGCTTGGAACTAGCGTACGAGCAGTACTTC. Its translation is CASSLELAYEQYF.

This rearrangement joins TRBV6-5 to TRBJ2-7; 10 nucleotides line up with TRBD1. The CDR3 extends over 13 amino acids. J lost 5 bases, V lost 4 bases, and 2 bases had no gene match. Germline CDR1 is MNHEY and CDR2 is SVGAGI. As DNA, the CDR3 is TGTGCCAGCAGTTGGACAGGGGGGGACGAGCAGTACTTC. Translated, it gives CASSWTGGDEQYF.